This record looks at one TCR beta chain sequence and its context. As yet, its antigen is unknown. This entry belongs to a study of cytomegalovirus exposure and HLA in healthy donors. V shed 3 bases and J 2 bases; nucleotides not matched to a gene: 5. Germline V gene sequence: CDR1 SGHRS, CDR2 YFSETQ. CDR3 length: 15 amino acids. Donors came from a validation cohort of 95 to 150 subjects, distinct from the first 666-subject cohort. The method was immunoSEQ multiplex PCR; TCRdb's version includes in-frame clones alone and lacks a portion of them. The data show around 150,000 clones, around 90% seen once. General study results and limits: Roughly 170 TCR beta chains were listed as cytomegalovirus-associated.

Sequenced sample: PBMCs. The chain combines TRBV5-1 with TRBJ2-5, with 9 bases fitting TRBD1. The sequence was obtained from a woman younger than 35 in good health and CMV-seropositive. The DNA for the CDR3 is TGCGCCAGCAGCTGGGGGACAGGGCTTCAAGAGACCCAGTACTTC. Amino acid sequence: CASSWGTGLQETQYF. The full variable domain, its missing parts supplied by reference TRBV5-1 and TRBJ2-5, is KAGVTQTPRYLIKTRGQQVTLSCSPISGHRSVSWYQQTPGQGLQFLFEYFSETQRNKGNFPGRFSGRQFSNSRSEMNVSTLELGDSALYLCASSWGTGLQETQYFGPGTRLLVL.